What follows is one T cell receptor (beta chain) and its context. Its matching antigen is unknown. The sort gate was single viable CD3+CD4+CD8-CD45RO+ cells for memory CD4+ T cells. The entry originates in a study of memory CD4+ T cells and cytomegalovirus serostatus. About the research overall: Healthy Belgian adult donors included about nine CMV-positive and 24 CMV-negative people.

Broader study findings: Of more than 150 reported CMV TCRbeta sequences, 67 were found in memory CD4+ repertoires.

The method was immunoSEQ multiplex PCR; TCRdb's version includes in-frame clones alone and lacks a portion of them. The sample holds 45,000 to 65,000 clones, 83% seen once. This sequence originates from an adult in good health and CMV-seropositive. The sequencing sample was made of memory CD4+ T cells from blood.

DNA of the CDR3: TGTGCCAGTAGCCGGGGGGATCTCAACACTGAAGCTTTCTTT. This sequence encodes CASSRGDLNTEAFF. The V gene is TRBV19, the J gene TRBJ1-1, with a possible D match to TRBD1 (5 bases). CDR3 length equals 14 residues. Trimming took 6 bases from V and 2 from J, leaving 13 bases between them. Per the germline V gene, CDR1 is LNHDA and CDR2 is SQIVND (reference sequence). Filled out from reference TRBV19 and TRBJ1-1, the complete variable domain reads DGGITQSPKYLFRKEGQNVTLSCEQNLNHDAMYWYRQDPGQGLRLIYYSQIVNDFQKGDIAEGYSVSREKKESFPLTVTSAQKNPTAFYLCASSRGDLNTEAFFGQGTRLTVV.